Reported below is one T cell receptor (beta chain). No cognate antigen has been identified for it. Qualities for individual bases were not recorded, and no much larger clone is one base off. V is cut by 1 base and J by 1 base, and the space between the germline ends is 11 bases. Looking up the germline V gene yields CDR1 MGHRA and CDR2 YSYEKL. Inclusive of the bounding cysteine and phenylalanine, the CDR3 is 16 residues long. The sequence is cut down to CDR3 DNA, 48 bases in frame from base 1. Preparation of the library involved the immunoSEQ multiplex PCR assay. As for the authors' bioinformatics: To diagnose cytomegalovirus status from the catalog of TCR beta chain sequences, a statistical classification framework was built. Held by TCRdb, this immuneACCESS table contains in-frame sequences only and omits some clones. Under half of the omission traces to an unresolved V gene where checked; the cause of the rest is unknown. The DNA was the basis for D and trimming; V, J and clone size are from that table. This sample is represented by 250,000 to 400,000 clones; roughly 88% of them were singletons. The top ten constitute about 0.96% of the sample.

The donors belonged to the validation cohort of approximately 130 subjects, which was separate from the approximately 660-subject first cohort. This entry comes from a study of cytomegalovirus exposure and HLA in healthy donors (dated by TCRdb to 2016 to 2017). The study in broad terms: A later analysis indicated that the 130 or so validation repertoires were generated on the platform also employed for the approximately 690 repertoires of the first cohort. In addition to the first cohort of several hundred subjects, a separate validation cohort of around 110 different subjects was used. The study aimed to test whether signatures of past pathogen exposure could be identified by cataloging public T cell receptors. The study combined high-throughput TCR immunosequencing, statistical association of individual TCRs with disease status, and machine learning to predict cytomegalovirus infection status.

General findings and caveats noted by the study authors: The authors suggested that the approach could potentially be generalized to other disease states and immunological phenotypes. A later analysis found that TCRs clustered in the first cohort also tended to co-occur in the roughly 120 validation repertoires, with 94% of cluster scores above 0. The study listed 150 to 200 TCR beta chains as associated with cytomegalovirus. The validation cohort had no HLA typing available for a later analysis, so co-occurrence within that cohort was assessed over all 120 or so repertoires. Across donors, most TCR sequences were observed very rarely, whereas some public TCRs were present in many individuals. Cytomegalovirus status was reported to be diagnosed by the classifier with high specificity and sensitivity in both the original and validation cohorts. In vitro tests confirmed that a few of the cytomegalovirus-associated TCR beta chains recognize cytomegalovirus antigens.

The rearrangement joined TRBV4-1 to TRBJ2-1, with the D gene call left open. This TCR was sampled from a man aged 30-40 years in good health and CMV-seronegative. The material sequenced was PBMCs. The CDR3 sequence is CASSQVHSSSYNEQFF. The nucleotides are TGCGCCAGCAGCCAAGTCCACAGCAGTTCCTACAATGAGCAGTTCTTC.